This T cell receptor beta chain was obtained from a study of blood T cell repertoires in COVID-19. About the research overall: COVID-19 samples from acute and convalescent phases originated in the United States, Italy and Spain. The cDNA or gDNA used as material had been derived from T cells, B-cell-depleted T cells, or PBMCs.

The germline V gene has CDR1 SGDLS and CDR2 YYNGEE. This CDR3 region has 13 residues. V shed 3 bases and J shed 6 bases, with 12 bases lying between them. Authors' processing steps: Amplifying reference gene primers gave estimates of nucleated cell counts. Some clones are missing from TCRdb's copy, which holds only in-frame ones; the method was immunoSEQ multiplex PCR. The V and J calls and clone size are taken from that table; D and trimming were inferred from the DNA. Of some 200,000 clones in the sample, less than 90% are singletons; the top ten hold around 9.9%. Seattle cases were enrolled at active infection and followed longitudinally.

The V call is TRBV9, the J call TRBJ2-5; D gene uncertain. The sequenced material came from peripheral blood. The TCR originated in a woman in her fifties or sixties with COVID-19, enrolled during active disease. Written as DNA, the CDR3 is TGTGCCAGCAGCGCTGTTCCCCTACAGACCCAGTACTTC. Amino acids: CASSAVPLQTQYF.